The present entry profiles one TCR beta chain with its context. Its specificity is unknown. Generated by immunoSEQ multiplex PCR, the TCRdb table keeps only in-frame clones and is missing some. The data contain some 39,000 clones, roughly 80% of them singletons. Trimming removed 3 bases at V and 0 bases at J, with 6 bases between. This CDR3 comprises 14 residues. Germline-derived CDR1 and CDR2 are LNHNV and YYDKDF (reference sequence). The data stem from a study of Siglec-9 on CD8 T cells in melanoma. Notes on the study in general: An effector memory CD8+ T-cell subset seemingly accumulating in melanoma was reportedly marked and regulated by Siglec-9.

Sequencing was done on a sample of Siglec-9- CD8+ T cells sorted from blood. This chain connects TRBV15 to TRBJ1-3; D remains unclear. The TCR comes from a human donor in good health. The CDR3 nucleotides are TGTGCCACCAGCAGCTCTTACTCTGGAAACACCATATATTTT. Amino acids: CATSSSYSGNTIYF.